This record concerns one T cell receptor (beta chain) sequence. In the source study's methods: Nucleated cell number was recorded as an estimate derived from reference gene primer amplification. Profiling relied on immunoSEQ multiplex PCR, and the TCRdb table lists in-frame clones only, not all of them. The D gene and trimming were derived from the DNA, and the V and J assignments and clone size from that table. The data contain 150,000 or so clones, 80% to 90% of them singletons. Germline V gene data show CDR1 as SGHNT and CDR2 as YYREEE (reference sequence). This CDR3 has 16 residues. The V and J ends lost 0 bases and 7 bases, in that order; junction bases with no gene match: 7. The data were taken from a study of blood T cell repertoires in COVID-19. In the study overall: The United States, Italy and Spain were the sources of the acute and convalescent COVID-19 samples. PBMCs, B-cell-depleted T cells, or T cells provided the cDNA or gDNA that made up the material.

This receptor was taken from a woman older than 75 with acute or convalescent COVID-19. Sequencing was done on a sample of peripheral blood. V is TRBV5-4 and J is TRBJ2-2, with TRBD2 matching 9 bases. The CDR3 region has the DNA TGTGCCAGCAGCTTGGTGGCGGGGGGGCTCCTCGGGGAGCTGTTTTTT. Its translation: CASSLVAGGLLGELFF.